The present entry profiles one T cell receptor beta chain with its context. Its antigen is currently unknown. The table came from immunoSEQ multiplex PCR; TCRdb's copy has only in-frame clones and leaves some out. The table has around 60,000 clones, 70% to 90% seen once. Autoimmune disease history or systemic immunosuppression led to patient exclusion. The data stem from a study of OX40 agonist ivuxolimab in advanced cancers. Study-wide context: Dosing consisted of intravenous ivuxolimab at 0.01 to 10 mg/kg every 2 weeks.

Germline CDR1 and CDR2: GTSNPN and SVGIG (reference sequence). Trimming removed 1 base at V and 5 bases at J, with 9 bases between. This CDR3 spans 13 amino acids. Notes on the study in general: In the 0.1 to 3.0 mg/kg range, CD4+ and CD8+ blood T cells had expanded clonally by week 6. Among the lowest levels of clonal expansion were found in partial responders at 0.1-3.0 mg/kg.

This sample comprised CD4+ or CD8+ T cells sorted from blood, obtained in a trial of the OX40 agonist ivuxolimab. The chain links TRBV30 to TRBJ2-4, with D maybe TRBD2 (6 bases). This TCR was recovered from an adult with an advanced solid tumor such as melanoma, head and neck, liver or kidney cancer. This CDR3 is CAWSAGVQNIQYF. In nucleotides, the CDR3 is TGTGCCTGGAGTGCGGGAGTCCAAAACATTCAGTACTTC.